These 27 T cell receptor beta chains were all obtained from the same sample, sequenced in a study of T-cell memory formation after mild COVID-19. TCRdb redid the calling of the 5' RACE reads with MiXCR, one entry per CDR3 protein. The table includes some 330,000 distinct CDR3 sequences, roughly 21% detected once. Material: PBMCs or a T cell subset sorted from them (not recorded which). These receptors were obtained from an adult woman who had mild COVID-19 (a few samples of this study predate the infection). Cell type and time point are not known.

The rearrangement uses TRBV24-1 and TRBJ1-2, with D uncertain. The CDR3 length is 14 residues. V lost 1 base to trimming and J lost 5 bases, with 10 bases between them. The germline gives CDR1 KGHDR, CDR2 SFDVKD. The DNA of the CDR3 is TGTGCCACCAGTGATTTAGGCGGATTGTATGGCTACACCTTC. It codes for CATSDLGGLYGYTF.

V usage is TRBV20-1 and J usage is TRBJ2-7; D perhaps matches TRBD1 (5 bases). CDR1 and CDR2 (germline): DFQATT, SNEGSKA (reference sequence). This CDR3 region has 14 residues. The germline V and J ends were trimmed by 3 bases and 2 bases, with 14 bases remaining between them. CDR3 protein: CSASRAGQTYEQYF. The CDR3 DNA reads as TGCAGTGCTAGTCGGGCAGGGCAAACCTACGAGCAGTACTTC.

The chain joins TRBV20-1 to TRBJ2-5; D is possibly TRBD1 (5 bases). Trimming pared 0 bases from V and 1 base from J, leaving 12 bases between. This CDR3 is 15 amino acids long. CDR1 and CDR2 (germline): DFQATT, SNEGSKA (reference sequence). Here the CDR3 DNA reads TGCAGTGCTAGAGAAAGAGCCAGGGCCCAAGAGACCCAGTACTTC. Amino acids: CSARERARAQETQYF.

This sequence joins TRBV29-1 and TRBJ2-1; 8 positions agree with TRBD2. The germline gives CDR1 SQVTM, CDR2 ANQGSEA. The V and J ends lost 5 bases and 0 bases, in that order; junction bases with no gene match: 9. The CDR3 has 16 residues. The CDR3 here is CSVSLAGRVSYNEQFF. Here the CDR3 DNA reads TGCAGCGTTTCCCTAGCGGGCAGAGTCTCCTACAATGAGCAGTTCTTC.

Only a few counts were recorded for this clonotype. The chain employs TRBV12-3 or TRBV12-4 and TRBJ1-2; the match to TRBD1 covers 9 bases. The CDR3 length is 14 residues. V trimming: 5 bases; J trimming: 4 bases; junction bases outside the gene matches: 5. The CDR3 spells CASSRTGAIYGYTF. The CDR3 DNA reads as TGTGCCAGCAGTCGGACAGGGGCCATCTATGGCTACACCTTC.

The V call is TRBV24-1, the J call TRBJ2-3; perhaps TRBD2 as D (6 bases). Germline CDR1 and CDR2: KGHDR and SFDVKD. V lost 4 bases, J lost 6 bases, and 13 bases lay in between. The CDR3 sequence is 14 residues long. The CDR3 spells CATSDVGTADTQYF. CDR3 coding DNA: TGTGCCACCAGTGACGTCGGGACTGCGGATACGCAGTATTTT.

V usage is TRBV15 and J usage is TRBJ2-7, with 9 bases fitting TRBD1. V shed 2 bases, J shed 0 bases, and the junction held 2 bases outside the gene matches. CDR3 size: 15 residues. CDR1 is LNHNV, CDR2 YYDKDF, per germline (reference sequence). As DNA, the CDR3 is TGTGCCACCAGCAGACCGGGACAGGGCTCCTACGAGCAGTACTTC. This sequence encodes CATSRPGQGSYEQYF.

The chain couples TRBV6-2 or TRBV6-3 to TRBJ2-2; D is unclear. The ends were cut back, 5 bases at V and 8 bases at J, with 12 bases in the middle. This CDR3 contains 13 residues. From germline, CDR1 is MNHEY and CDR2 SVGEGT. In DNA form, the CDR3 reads TGTGCCAGCAGTCCCGCCTCCACAGGGGAGCTGTTTTTT. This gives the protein CASSPASTGELFF.

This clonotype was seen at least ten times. The CDR3 DNA is TGTGCCTGGAGTGCAGGACTAGCGGGATATGAGCAGTACTTC. This gives the protein CAWSAGLAGYEQYF. This rearrangement joins TRBV30 to TRBJ2-7; TRBD2 matches at 12 bases. This CDR3 has 14 amino acids. V shed 1 base, J shed 7 bases, and the junction held 5 bases outside the gene matches. Per the germline V gene, CDR1 is GTSNPN and CDR2 is SVGIG (reference sequence).

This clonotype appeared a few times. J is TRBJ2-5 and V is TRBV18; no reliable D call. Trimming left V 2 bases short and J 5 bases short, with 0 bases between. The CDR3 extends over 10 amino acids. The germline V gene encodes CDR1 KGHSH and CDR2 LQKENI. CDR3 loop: CASSPETQYF. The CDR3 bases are TGTGCCAGCTCACCAGAGACCCAGTACTTC.

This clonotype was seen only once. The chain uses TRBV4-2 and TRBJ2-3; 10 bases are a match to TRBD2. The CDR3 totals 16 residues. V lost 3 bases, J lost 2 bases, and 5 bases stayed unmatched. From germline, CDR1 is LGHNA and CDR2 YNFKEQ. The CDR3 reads CASSQELAGITDTQYF. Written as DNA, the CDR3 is TGTGCCAGCAGCCAGGAACTAGCGGGGATCACAGATACGCAGTATTTT.

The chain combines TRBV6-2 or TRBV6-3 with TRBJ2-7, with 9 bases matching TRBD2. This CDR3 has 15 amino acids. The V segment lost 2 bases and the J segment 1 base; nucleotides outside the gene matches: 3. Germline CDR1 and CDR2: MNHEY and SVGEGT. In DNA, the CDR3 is TGTGCCAGCAGTTACGATAGCGGGGGATCCTACGAGCAGTACTTC. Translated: CASSYDSGGSYEQYF.

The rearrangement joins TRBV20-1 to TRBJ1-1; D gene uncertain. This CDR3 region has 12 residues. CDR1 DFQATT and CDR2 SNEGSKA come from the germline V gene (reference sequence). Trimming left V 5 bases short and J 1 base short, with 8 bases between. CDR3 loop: CSAQTPNTEAFF. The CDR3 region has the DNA TGCAGTGCTCAAACACCGAACACTGAAGCTTTCTTT.

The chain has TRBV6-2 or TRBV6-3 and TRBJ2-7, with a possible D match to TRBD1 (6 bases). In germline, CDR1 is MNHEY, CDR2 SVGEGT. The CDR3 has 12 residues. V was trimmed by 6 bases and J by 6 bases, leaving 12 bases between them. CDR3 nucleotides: TGTGCCAGCAGGAACAGGGTATTCGAGCAGTACTTC. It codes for CASRNRVFEQYF.

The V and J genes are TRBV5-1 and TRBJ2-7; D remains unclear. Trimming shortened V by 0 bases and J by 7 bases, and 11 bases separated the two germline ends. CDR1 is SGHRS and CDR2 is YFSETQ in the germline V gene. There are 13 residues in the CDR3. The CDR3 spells CASSLDRRAEQYF. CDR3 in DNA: TGCGCCAGCAGCTTGGACAGAAGAGCTGAGCAGTACTTC.

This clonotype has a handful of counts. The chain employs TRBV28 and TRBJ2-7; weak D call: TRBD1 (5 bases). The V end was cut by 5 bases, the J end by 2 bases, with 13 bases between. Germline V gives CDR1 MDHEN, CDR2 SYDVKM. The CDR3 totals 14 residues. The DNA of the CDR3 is TGTGCCAGCAGTCAGGACATAATTGCCTACGAGCAGTACTTC. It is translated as CASSQDIIAYEQYF.

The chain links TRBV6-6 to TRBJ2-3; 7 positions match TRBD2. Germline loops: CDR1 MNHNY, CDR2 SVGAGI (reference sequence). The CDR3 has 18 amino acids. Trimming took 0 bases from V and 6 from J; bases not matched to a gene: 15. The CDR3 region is CASSYSRTRVGRGDTQYF. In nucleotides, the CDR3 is TGTGCCAGCAGTTACTCGAGGACTAGAGTCGGTCGCGGGGATACGCAGTATTTT.

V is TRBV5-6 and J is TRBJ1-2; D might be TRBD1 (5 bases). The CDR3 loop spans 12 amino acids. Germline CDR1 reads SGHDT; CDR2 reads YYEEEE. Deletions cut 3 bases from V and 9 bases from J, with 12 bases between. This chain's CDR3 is CASSSPRDRYTF. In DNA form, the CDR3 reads TGTGCCAGCAGCTCTCCCCGGGACCGCTACACCTTC.

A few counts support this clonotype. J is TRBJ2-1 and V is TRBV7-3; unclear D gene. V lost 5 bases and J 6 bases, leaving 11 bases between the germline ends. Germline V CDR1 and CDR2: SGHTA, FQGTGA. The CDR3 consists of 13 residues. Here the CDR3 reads CASSPFERNEQFF. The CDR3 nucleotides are TGTGCCAGCAGCCCATTTGAGCGCAATGAGCAGTTCTTC. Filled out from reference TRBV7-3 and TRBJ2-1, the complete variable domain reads GAGVSQTPSNKVTEKGKYVELRCDPISGHTALYWYRQSLGQGPEFLIYFQGTGAADDSGLPNDRFFAVRPEGSVSTLKIQRTERGDSAVYLCASSPFERNEQFFGPGTRLTVL.

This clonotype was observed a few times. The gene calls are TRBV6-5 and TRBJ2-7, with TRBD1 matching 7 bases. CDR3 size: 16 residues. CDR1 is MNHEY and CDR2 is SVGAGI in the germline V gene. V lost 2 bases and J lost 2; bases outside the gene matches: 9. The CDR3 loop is CASSYPKTGTTYEQYF. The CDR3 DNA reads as TGTGCCAGCAGTTACCCGAAGACAGGGACGACCTACGAGCAGTACTTC.

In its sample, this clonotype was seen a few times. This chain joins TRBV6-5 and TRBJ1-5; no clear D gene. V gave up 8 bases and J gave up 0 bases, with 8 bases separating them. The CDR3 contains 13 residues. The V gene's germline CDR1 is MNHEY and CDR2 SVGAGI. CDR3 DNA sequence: TGTGCCAGCCGGGAATATAGCAATCAGCCCCAGCATTTT. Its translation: CASREYSNQPQHF.

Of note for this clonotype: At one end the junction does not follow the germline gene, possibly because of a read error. The CDR3 DNA sequence: TGTGACAGCAGCTTTACAGGGGACGCGTTCTTC. Its translation is CDSSFTGDAFF. The chain recombines TRBV7-9 with TRBJ2-1; the match to TRBD1 covers 7 bases. This CDR3 region has 11 residues. The germline V gene encodes CDR1 SEHNR and CDR2 FQNEAQ (reference sequence).

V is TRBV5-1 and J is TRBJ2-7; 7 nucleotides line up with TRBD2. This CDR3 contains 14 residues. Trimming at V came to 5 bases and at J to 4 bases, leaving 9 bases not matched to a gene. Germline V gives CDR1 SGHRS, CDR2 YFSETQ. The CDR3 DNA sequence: TGCGCCAGCAGGGAGCCGGCCGGGGGGTACGAGCAGTACTTC. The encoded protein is CASREPAGGYEQYF.

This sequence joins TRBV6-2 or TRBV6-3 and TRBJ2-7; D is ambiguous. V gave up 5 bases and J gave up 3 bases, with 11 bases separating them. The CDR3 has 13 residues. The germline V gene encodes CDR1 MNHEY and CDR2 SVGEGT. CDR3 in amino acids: CASSNPGYYEQYF. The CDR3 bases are TGTGCCAGCAGTAACCCGGGCTACTACGAGCAGTACTTC.

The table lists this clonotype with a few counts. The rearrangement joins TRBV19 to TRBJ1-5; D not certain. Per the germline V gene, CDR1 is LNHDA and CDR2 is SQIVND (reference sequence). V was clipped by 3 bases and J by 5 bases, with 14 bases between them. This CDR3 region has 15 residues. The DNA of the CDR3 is TGTGCCAGTAGTATGGGAGTACTTGGCCATCAGCCCCAGCATTTT. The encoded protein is CASSMGVLGHQPQHF.

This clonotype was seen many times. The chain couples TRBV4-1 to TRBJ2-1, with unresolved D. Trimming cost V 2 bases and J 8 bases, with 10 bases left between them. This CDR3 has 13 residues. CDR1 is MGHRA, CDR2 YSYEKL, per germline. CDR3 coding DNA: TGCGCCAGCAGCCAATCCTTCCAAGATGAGCAGTTCTTC. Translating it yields CASSQSFQDEQFF.

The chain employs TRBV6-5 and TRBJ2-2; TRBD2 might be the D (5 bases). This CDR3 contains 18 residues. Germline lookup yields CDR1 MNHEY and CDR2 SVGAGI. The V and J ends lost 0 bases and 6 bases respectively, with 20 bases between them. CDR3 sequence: CASSYSILTWLEAGELFF. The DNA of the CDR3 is TGTGCCAGCAGTTACTCGATCCTGACTTGGCTGGAGGCCGGGGAGCTGTTTTTT.